This TCR beta chain is from a study of shared clonotypes between healthy human individuals. The overall study: Those who served as donors were a couple of women and a few men between the ages of 18 and 49.

All donors were Caucasian adults living in Nashville, Tennessee. The CDR3 loop spans 16 amino acids. Germline loops: CDR1 SGHVS, CDR2 FQNEAQ. Trimming left V 1 base short and J 1 base short, with 12 bases between. Profiled with immunoSEQ multiplex PCR; TCRdb holds only in-frame clones, not every one. The table records about half a million clones, roughly 80% of them present only once. This clone appeared a few times. The source material was PBMCs. The V gene is TRBV7-8, the J gene TRBJ2-3; D remains ambiguous. The sequence was obtained from a middle-aged woman in good health. Some clones in this sample may be carry-over from other donors' samples. This chain's CDR3 is CASSLVPSARTDTQYF. The CDR3 coding sequence is TGTGCCAGCAGCTTAGTTCCGAGCGCGCGCACAGATACGCAGTATTTT. Supplemented by reference TRBV7-8 and TRBJ2-3, the full variable domain reads GAGVSQSPRYKVAKRGQDVALRCDPISGHVSLFWYQQALGQGPEFLTYFQNEAQLDKSGLPSDRFFAERPEGSVSTLKIQRTQQEDSAVYLCASSLVPSARTDTQYFGPGTRLTVL.